This T cell receptor (beta chain) was recovered during a study of cytomegalovirus exposure and HLA in healthy donors. The method was immunoSEQ multiplex PCR; TCRdb's version includes in-frame clones alone and lacks a portion of them. The table records about 130,000 clones, approximately 92% of them present only once. Study findings and constraints: TCR clusters originating in the first cohort tended to co-occur in the approximately 120 validation repertoires, according to a later analysis.

As for this clone: Antigen specificity is unknown.

The TCR was taken from a woman aged 18-29 years in good health and CMV-seronegative. The sequencing input was PBMCs.

CDR3 coding DNA: TGTGCCAGCAGTTACTTTAATTCAGGGGTAAGGGACAATGAGCAGTTCTTC. Its translation: CASSYFNSGVRDNEQFF. This sequence joins TRBV28 and TRBJ2-1; tentative D call: TRBD1 (6 bases). Germline CDR1 reads MDHEN; CDR2 reads SYDVKM. Trimming stripped 4 bases from V and 5 bases from J, with 21 bases between. This CDR3 spans 17 amino acids.